This T cell receptor beta chain was obtained from a study of circulating and synovial CD4+ cells in juvenile arthritis (TCRdb year 2014). With regard to the full study: Within each patient, the study compared the TCRbeta CDR3 repertoires of three groups: circulating HLA-DR+ CD4 T cells, bulk blood CD4 T cells, and synovial CD4 T cells. The goal of the repertoire sequencing was to confirm that synovial clonotypes were enriched in a circulating synovial-like CD4 T cell subset.

The sequenced samples came from patients who had active juvenile idiopathic arthritis. Cells were sorted right after thawing, and dead cells were excluded with Live/Dead Fixable Near-IR Stain. Per the germline V gene (reference sequence), MNHEY is the CDR1 and SMNVEV is the CDR2. The trim is 5 bases for V and 0 bases for J, with a gap of 14 bases between the germline ends. Including the terminal cysteine and phenylalanine, the CDR3 comprises 16 residues. Only CDR3 DNA remains: 48 bases, in frame from the first base. Notes on this clone: There is no known antigen for this receptor. The sample holds no much larger clone one base away, and base qualities are not on file.

General conclusions and limits of the study: Overlap with synovium increased with sequencing depth, so measured shared-clonotype fractions likely underestimated the full repertoire overlap. Traditional Vbeta family usage analysis did not detect the difference between circulating pathogenic-like lymphocytes and bulk blood T cells. Because T cell genome counts differed by at least an order of magnitude between CPL and bulk blood CD4 samples, sample-size effects were addressed. Circulating pathogenic-like lymphocytes clustered together with synovial T cells, and compared with bulk blood, the circulating pathogenic-like lymphocytes shared a substantially higher fraction of CDR3 sequences with synovium. Lower diversity was observed in synovial and circulating pathogenic-like lymphocyte repertoires than in bulk blood CD4 repertoires, and some CPL samples were found to be as oligoclonal as synovium.

The method was the immunoSEQ multiplex PCR assay. An external provider carried out the TCRbeta CDR3 sequencing as a commercial service. The original pipeline was this. The analyses used productive nucleotide sequences together with amino acid sequences obtained by in silico translation. To equalise sample size, diversity was assessed as Renyi entropy across alpha values by taking the median of 200 repeated subsamples. Pairwise repertoire distance was calculated as one minus the Chao-modified Jaccard index, correcting for under-sampling, and used for clustering. Frequency-weighted overlap with synovial clonotypes was calculated over 200 sample sizes with 200 draws without replacement at each size, and the overlap was reported at the size of the smaller sample. The table was pulled from immuneACCESS by TCRdb, which kept in-frame rearrangements only. Such tables lose some clones; where checked, under half of the loss comes from unresolved V genes, and the rest has no known cause. V, J and clone size are taken as reported in that table, and D and trimming were inferred from the DNA itself. The sample table lists tens of thousands of clones, roughly 95% of them with a count of one. The ten largest clones represent 2.9% of the sample.

The receptor chain draws on TRBV27 and TRBJ2-1; confidence is insufficient to name the D gene. The sequenced sample consisted of CD4+ T cells from blood. This clonotype originated in a human donor with juvenile idiopathic arthritis. The nucleotide sequence reads as follows: TGTGCCAGCAGTCATTTGTACATAAGCTCCTACAATGAGCAGTTCTTC. This gives the protein CASSHLYISSYNEQFF.